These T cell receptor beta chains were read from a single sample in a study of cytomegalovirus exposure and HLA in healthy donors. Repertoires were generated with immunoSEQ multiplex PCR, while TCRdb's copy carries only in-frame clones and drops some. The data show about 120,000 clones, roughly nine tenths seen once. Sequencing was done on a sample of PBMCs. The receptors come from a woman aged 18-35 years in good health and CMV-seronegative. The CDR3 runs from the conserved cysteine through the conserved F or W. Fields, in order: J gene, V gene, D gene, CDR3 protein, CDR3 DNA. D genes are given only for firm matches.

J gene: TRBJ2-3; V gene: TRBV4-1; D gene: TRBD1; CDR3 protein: CASSQSGQGDTQYF; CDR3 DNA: TGCGCCAGCAGCCAATCTGGACAGGGAGATACGCAGTATTTT
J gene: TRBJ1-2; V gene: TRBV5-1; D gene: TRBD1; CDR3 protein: CASSLGDRAFGYTF; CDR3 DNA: TGCGCCAGCAGCTTGGGGGACAGGGCGTTCGGCTACACCTTC
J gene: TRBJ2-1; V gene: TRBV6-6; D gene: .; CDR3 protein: CASSWRNEQFF; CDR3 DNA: TGTGCCAGCAGTTGGAGAAATGAGCAGTTCTTC
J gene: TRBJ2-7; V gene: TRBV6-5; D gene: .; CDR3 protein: CASSSDTGRSYEQYF; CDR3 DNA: TGTGCCAGCAGTTCTGACACAGGACGCTCCTACGAGCAGTACTTC
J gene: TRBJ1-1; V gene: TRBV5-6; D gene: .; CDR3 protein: CASSLDRTEAFF; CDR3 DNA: TGTGCCAGCAGCTTGGATCGGACTGAAGCTTTCTTT
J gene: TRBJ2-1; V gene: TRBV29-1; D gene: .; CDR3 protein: CSAIGVLGPNEQFF; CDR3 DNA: TGCAGCGCCATTGGTGTGCTAGGCCCCAATGAGCAGTTCTTC
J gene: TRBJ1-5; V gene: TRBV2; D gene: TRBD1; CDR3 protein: CASSSGQTSNQPQHF; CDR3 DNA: TGTGCCAGCAGTTCGGGACAGACTAGCAATCAGCCCCAGCATTTT
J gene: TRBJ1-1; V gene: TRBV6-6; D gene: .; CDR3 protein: CASRLLHGGDEAFF; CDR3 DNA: TGTGCCAGCAGGCTATTACACGGGGGAGATGAAGCTTTCTTT
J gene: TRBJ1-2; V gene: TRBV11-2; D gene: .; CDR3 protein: CASSLDPRGWNYGYTF; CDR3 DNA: TGTGCCAGCAGCTTAGATCCCCGGGGATGGAACTATGGCTACACCTTC
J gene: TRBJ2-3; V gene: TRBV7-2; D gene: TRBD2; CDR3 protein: CASSIGGARDTQYF; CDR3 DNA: TGTGCCAGCAGCATCGGGGGGGCCAGAGATACGCAGTATTTT
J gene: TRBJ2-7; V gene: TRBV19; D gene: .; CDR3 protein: CASSTRGRRYEQYF; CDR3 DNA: TGTGCCAGTAGTACCCGTGGCAGGAGGTACGAGCAGTACTTC
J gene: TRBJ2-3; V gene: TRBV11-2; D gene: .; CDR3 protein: CASSLAGSTDTQYF; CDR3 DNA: TGTGCCAGCAGCTTAGCGGGGAGCACAGATACGCAGTATTTT